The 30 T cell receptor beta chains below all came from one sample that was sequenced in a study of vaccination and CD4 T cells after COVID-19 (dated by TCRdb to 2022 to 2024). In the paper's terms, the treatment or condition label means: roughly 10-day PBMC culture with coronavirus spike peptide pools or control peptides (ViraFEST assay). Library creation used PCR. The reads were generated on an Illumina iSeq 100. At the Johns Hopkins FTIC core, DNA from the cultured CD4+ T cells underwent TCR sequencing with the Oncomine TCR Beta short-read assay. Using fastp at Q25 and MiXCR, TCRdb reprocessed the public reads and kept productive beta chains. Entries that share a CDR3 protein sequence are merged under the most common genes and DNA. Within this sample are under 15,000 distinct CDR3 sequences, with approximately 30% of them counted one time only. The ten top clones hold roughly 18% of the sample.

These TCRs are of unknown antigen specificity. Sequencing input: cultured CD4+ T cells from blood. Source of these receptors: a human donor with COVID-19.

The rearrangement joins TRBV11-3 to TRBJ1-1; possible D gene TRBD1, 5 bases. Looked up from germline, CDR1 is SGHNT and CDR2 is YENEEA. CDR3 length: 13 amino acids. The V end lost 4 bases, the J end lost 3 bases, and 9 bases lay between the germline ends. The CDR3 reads CASSWEGDTEAFF. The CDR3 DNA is TGTGCCAGCAGCTGGGAAGGGGACACTGAAGCTTTCTTT.

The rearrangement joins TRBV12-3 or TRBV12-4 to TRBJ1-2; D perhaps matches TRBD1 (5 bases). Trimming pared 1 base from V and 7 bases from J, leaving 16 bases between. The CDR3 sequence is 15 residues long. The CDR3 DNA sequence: TGTGCCAGCAGTTTAGTGCGGGGGAGGTCGGGTGGCTACACCTTC. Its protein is CASSLVRGRSGGYTF.

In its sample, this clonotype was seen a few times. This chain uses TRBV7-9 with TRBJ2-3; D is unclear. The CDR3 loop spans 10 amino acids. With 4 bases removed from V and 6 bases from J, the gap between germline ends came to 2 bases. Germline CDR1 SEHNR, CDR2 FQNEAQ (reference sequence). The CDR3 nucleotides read TGTGCCAGCAGCTCGGATACGCAGTATTTT. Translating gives CASSSDTQYF. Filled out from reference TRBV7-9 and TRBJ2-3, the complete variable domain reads DTGVSQNPRHKITKRGQNVTFRCDPISEHNRLYWYRQTLGQGPEFLTYFQNEAQLEKSRLLSDRFSAERPKGSFSTLEIQRTEQGDSAMYLCASSSDTQYFGPGTRLTVL.

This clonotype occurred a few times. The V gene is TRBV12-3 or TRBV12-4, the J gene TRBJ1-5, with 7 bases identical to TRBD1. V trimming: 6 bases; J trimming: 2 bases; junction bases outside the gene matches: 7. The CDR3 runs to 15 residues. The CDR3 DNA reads TGTGCCAGCAGCCCTACAGGGGATGGCAATCAGCCCCAGCATTTT. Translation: CASSPTGDGNQPQHF.

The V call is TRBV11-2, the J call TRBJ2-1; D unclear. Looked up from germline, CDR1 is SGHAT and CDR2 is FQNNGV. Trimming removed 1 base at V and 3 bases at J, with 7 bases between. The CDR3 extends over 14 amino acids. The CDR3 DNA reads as TGTGCCAGCAGCTTAGTGGCCCTCTACAATGAGCAGTTCTTC. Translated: CASSLVALYNEQFF.

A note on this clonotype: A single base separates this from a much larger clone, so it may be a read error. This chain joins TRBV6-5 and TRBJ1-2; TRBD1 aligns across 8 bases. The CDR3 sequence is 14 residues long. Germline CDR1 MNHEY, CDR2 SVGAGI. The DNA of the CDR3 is TGTTCCAGCAGTTCCATTACAGGGGGGTATGGCTACACCTTC. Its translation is CSSSSITGGYGYTF.

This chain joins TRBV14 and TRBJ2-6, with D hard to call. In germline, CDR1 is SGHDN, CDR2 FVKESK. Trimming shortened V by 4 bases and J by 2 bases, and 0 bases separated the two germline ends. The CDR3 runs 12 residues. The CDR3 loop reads CASSPGANVLTF. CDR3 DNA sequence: TGTGCCAGCAGCCCTGGGGCCAACGTCCTGACTTTC.

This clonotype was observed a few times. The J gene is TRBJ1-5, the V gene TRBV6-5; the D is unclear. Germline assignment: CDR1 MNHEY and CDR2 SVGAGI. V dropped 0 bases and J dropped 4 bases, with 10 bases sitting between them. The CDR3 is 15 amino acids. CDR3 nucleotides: TGTGCCAGCAGTTACTCCAAAGGGAAAAATCAGCCCCAGCATTTT. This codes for CASSYSKGKNQPQHF.

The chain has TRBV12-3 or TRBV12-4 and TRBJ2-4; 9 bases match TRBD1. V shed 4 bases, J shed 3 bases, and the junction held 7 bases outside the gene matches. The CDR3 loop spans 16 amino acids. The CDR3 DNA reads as TGTGCCAGCAGTTGGGGACAGGGAAGGGTCAAAAACATTCAGTACTTC. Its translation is CASSWGQGRVKNIQYF.

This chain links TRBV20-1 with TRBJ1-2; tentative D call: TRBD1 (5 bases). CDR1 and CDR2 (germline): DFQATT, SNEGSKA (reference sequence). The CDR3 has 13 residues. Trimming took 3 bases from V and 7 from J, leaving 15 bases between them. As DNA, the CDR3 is TGCAGTGCTAGTCTCTTAGGGACGGCTGGCTACACCTTC. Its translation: CSASLLGTAGYTF.

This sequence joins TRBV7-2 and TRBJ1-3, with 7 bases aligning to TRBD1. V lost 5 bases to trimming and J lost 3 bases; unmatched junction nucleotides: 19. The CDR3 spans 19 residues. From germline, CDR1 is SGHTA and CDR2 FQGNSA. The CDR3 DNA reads TGTGCCAGCAGCGCTTCCCGGAGTAGACAGGGTGTCGGTGGAAACACCATATATTTT. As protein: CASSASRSRQGVGGNTIYF.

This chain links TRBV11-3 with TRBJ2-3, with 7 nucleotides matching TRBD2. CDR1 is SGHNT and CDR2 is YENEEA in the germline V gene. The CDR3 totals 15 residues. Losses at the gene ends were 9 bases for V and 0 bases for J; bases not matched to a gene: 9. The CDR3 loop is CASSMGGSSTDTQYF. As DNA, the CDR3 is TGTGCCAGTTCGATGGGAGGGAGTAGCACAGATACGCAGTATTTT.

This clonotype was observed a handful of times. CDR3 DNA sequence: TGTGCCACCAGCAGAGATCCAGTTAGCCTCCGGGCTGAAGCTTTCTTT. Amino acid sequence: CATSRDPVSLRAEAFF. The chain is built from TRBV15 and TRBJ1-1; no reliable D call. V dropped 0 bases and J dropped 6 bases, with 17 bases sitting between them. Germline CDR1 reads LNHNV; CDR2 reads YYDKDF (reference sequence). This CDR3 comprises 16 residues.

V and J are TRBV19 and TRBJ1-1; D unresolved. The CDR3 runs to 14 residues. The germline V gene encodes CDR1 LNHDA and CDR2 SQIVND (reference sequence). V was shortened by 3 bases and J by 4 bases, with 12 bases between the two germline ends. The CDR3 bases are TGTGCCAGTAGTATCATCCGGAGTGGCACTGAAGCTTTCTTT. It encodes CASSIIRSGTEAFF.

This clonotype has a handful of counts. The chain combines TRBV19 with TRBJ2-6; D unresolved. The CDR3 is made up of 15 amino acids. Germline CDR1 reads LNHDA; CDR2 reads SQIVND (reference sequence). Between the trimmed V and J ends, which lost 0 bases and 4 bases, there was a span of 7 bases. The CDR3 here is CASSIEASGANVLTF. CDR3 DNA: TGTGCCAGTAGTATAGAGGCTTCCGGGGCCAACGTCCTGACTTTC.

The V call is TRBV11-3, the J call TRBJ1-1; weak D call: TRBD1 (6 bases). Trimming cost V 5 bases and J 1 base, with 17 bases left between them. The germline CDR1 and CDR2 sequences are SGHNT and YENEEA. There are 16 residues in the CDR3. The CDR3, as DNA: TGTGCCAGCAGCCCAGGTCGGGGACAACAGAACACTGAAGCTTTCTTT. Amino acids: CASSPGRGQQNTEAFF.

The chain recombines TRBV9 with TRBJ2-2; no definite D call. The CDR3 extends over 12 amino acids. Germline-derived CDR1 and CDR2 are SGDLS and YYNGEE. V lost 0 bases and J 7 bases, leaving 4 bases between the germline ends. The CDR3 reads CASSVGVGELFF. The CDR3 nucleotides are TGTGCCAGCAGCGTAGGGGTCGGGGAGCTGTTTTTT. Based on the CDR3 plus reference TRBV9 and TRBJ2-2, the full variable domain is DSGVTQTPKHLITATGQRVTLRCSPRSGDLSVYWYQQSLDQGLQFLIQYYNGEERAKGNILERFSAQQFPDLHSELNLSSLELGDSALYFCASSVGVGELFFGEGSRLTVL.

DNA for the CDR3: TGTGCCAGCAGTTACTTAGACAGGGGAGGCTACGAGCAGTACTTC. Its translation: CASSYLDRGGYEQYF. The V call is TRBV6-5, the J call TRBJ2-7; 8 positions agree with TRBD1. Germline loops: CDR1 MNHEY, CDR2 SVGAGI. The CDR3 runs 15 residues. Losses at the gene ends were 1 base for V and 3 bases for J; bases not matched to a gene: 5.

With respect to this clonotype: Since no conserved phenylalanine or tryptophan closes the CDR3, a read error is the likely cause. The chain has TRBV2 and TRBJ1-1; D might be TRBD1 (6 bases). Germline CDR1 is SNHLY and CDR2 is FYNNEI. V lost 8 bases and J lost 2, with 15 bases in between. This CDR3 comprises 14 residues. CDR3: CASASLGGNTEAFS. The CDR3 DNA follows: TGTGCCAGCGCGAGCCTCGGGGGCAACACTGAAGCTTTCTCT.

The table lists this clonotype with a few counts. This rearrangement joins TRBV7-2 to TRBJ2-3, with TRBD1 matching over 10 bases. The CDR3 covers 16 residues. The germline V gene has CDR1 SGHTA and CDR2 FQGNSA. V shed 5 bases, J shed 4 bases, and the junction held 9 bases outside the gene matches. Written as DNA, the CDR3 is TGTGCCAGCAGCCTCCGGACAGGGGGTCGGGCAGATACGCAGTATTTT. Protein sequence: CASSLRTGGRADTQYF.

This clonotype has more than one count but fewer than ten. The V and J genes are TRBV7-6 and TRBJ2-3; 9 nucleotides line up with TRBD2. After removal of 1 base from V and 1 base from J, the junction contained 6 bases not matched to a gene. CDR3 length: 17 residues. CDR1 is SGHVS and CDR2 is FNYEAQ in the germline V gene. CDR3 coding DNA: TGTGCCAGCAGCTTAGAGGTAGCGGGGGCCCGCACAGATACGCAGTATTTT. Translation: CASSLEVAGARTDTQYF.

CDR3 loop: CASSIGAGANNEKLFF. As DNA, the CDR3 is TGTGCCAGTAGTATCGGAGCGGGGGCCAATAATGAAAAACTGTTTTTT. The V call is TRBV19, the J call TRBJ1-4, with D maybe TRBD1 (6 bases). The V end lost 3 bases, the J end lost 4 bases, and 15 bases lay between the germline ends. This CDR3 spans 16 amino acids. The germline gives CDR1 LNHDA, CDR2 SQIVND (reference sequence). Based on the CDR3 plus reference TRBV19 and TRBJ1-4, the full variable domain is DGGITQSPKYLFRKEGQNVTLSCEQNLNHDAMYWYRQDPGQGLRLIYYSQIVNDFQKGDIAEGYSVSREKKESFPLTVTSAQKNPTAFYLCASSIGAGANNEKLFFGSGTQLSVL.

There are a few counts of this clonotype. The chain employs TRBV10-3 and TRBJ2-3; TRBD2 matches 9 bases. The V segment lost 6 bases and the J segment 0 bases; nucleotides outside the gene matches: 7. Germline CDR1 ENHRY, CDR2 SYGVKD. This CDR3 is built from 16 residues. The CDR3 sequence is CAIRRGGETSTDTQYF. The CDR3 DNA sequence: TGTGCCATCAGGCGGGGGGGAGAAACTAGCACAGATACGCAGTATTTT.

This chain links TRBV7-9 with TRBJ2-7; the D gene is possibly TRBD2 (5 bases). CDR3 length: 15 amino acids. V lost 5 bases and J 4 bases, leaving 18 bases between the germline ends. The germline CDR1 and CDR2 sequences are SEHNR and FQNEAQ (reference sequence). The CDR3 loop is CASSPRVVKPYEQYF. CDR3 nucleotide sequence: TGTGCCAGCAGCCCGAGGGTTGTCAAGCCGTACGAGCAGTACTTC.

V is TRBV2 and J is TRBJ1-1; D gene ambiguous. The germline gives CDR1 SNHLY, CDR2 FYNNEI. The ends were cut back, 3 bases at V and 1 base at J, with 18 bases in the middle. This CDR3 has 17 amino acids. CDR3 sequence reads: CASSDLRGLSRNTEAFF. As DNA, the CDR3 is TGTGCCAGCAGTGATCTCCGTGGCCTATCGCGGAACACTGAAGCTTTCTTT.

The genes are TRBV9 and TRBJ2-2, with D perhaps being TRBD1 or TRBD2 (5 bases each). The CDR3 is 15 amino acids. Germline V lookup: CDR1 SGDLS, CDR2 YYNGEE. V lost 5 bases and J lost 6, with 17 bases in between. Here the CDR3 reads CASSAGAQPSGELFF. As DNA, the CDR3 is TGTGCCAGCAGTGCCGGGGCCCAGCCATCCGGGGAGCTGTTTTTT.

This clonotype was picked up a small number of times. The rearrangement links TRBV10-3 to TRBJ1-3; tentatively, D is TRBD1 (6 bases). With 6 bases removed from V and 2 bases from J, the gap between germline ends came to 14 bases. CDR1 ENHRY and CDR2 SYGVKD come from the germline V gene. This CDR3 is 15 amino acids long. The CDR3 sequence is CAISPRSGAGNTIYF. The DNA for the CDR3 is TGTGCCATCAGCCCAAGGTCAGGGGCTGGAAACACCATATATTTT.

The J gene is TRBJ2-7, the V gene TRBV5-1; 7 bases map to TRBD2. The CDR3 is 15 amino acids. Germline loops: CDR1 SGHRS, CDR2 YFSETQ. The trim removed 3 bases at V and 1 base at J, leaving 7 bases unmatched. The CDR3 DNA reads TGCGCCAGCAGCTCCGGTGGGGGGGGATCCTACGAGCAGTACTTC. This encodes CASSSGGGGSYEQYF.

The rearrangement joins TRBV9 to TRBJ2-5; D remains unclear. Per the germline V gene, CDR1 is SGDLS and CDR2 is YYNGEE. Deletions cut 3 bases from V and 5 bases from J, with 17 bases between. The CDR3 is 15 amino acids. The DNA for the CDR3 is TGTGCCAGCAGCGCCCCGCATACGAATTCGGAGACCCAGTACTTC. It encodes CASSAPHTNSETQYF.

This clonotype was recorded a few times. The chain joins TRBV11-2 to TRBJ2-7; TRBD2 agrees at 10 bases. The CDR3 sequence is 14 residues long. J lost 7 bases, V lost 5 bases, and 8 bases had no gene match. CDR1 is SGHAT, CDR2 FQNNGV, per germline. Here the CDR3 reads CASSPLAGIYEQYF. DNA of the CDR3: TGTGCCAGCAGCCCACTAGCGGGGATATATGAGCAGTACTTC.